This entry concerns a single T cell receptor beta chain. The protocol was immunoSEQ multiplex PCR, while the TCRdb copy is restricted to in-frame clones and leaves out a portion. The sample lists roughly 400,000 clones; 90% were seen once. This specimen comes from a study of control samples from healthy donors and cancer patients. In germline, CDR1 is MNHNS, CDR2 SASEGT. V shed 2 bases and J shed 4 bases, with 8 bases lying between them. The CDR3 runs 14 residues. The sequence came from a man aged 40-49 years with head and neck cancer. The chain carries TRBV6-1 and TRBJ1-4; no clear D gene. Sequenced input: PBMCs. CDR3 in DNA: TGTGCCAGCAGTGAACAGTACTATAATGAAAAACTGTTTTTT. The encoded protein is CASSEQYYNEKLFF.